A single sample gave rise to the 32 T cell receptor beta chains below, sequenced in a study of T cell repertoires in cytomegalovirus infection. TCRdb processed the reads anew with MiXCR; each CDR3 protein has one entry. The sample has some 680,000 distinct CDR3 sequences; less than 40% are singletons. The source material was PBMCs. The source is a human donor in good health (CMV status not recorded). Some clones in this sample may be carry-over from other donors' samples.

In its sample, this clonotype was seen a few times. The chain uses TRBV28 and TRBJ2-5, with 7 bases fitting TRBD1. Germline V gives CDR1 MDHEN, CDR2 SYDVKM. The CDR3 extends over 15 amino acids. The V segment lost 5 bases and the J segment 6 bases; nucleotides outside the gene matches: 12. For the CDR3, the DNA is TGTGCCAGCAGTCTCCCCGGTCAGGGGGTTAAGACCCAGTACTTC. It is translated as CASSLPGQGVKTQYF. The full variable domain, its missing parts supplied by reference TRBV28 and TRBJ2-5, is DVKVTQSSRYLVKRTGEKVFLECVQDMDHENMFWYRQDPGLGLRLIYFSYDVKMKEKGDIPEGYSVSREKKERFSLILESASTNQTSMYLCASSLPGQGVKTQYFGPGTRLLVL.

The chain couples TRBV7-9 to TRBJ2-7, with D possibly being TRBD1 (5 bases). Per the germline V gene, CDR1 is SEHNR and CDR2 is FQNEAQ (reference sequence). The ends were cut back, 7 bases at V and 1 base at J, with 17 bases in the middle. The CDR3 consists of 15 residues. DNA of the CDR3: TGTGCCAGCACCCGTTTGCAGGGTTTTTCCTACGAGCAGTACTTC. Amino acid sequence: CASTRLQGFSYEQYF.

The V and J genes are TRBV2 and TRBJ2-5; D assignment may be TRBD1 or TRBD2 (5 bases each). CDR3 length equals 14 residues. Germline loops: CDR1 SNHLY, CDR2 FYNNEI. The V and J ends lost 3 bases and 7 bases respectively, with 15 bases between them. The CDR3: CASSDGASWGTQYF. The CDR3 DNA reads TGTGCCAGCAGTGACGGGGCTAGCTGGGGGACCCAGTACTTC.

J is TRBJ1-2 and V is TRBV12-3 or TRBV12-4, with D hard to call. V was cut by 6 bases and J by 3 bases, with 8 bases left in between. The CDR3 has 12 residues. CDR3 nucleotides: TGTGCCAGCAGCATCGAGGACTATGGCTACACCTTC. It is translated as CASSIEDYGYTF.

V usage is TRBV7-6 and J usage is TRBJ1-4, with TRBD1 as a possible D gene (6 bases). The CDR3 runs to 16 residues. The V end lost 6 bases, the J end lost 8 bases, and 22 bases lay between the germline ends. Germline CDR1 reads SGHVS; CDR2 reads FNYEAQ. CDR3 sequence (DNA): TGTGCCAGCAGTTCAAACAGGGTTGCGGTGTTCGAAAAACTGTTTTTT. Its protein product is CASSSNRVAVFEKLFF.

This clonotype was seen a handful of times. The chain joins TRBV5-4 to TRBJ2-4; 9 bases map to TRBD1. Germline-derived CDR1 and CDR2 are SGHNT and YYREEE (reference sequence). Losses at the gene ends were 7 bases for V and 3 bases for J; bases not matched to a gene: 5. The CDR3 runs 14 residues. The CDR3 region is CASSGQGGKNIQYF. In DNA form, the CDR3 reads TGTGCCAGCTCGGGACAGGGCGGCAAAAACATTCAGTACTTC. Looking up the rest from reference TRBV5-4 and TRBJ2-4 gives the full variable domain: ETGVTQSPTHLIKTRGQQVTLRCSSQSGHNTVSWYQQALGQGPQFIFQYYREEENGRGNFPPRFSGLQFPNYSSELNVNALELDDSALYLCASSGQGGKNIQYFGAGTRLSVL.

The J gene is TRBJ2-5, the V gene TRBV29-1; D gene uncertain. Germline CDR1 SQVTM, CDR2 ANQGSEA. The V and J ends lost 6 bases and 5 bases respectively, with 13 bases between them. The CDR3 contains 12 residues. CDR3 DNA: TGCAGCGTAGAACCCGCCAGGGAGACCCAGTACTTC. Its protein product is CSVEPARETQYF.

This clonotype was detected ten times or more. The rearrangement links TRBV7-2 to TRBJ2-5, with 11 nucleotides matching TRBD2. CDR3 length: 16 amino acids. CDR1 and CDR2 from the germline V gene are SGHTA and FQGNSA. Trimming removed 5 bases from V and 0 bases from J; junction bases left unmatched: 5. CDR3 nucleotide sequence: TGTGCCAGCAGCCTAACTAGCGGGAGCGACCAAGAGACCCAGTACTTC. It yields the protein CASSLTSGSDQETQYF.

This clonotype was seen many times. V gene TRBV11-2 combines with J gene TRBJ1-1, with D unclear. Germline-derived CDR1 and CDR2 are SGHAT and FQNNGV. This CDR3 is 15 amino acids long. Between the trimmed V and J ends, which lost 2 bases and 0 bases, there was a span of 10 bases. The CDR3 sequence: CASSLSHRLNTEAFF. The CDR3 DNA follows: TGTGCCAGCAGCTTAAGTCACCGTCTGAACACTGAAGCTTTCTTT.

The chain combines TRBV6-4 with TRBJ2-7; D gene ambiguous. The CDR3 has 13 amino acids. CDR1 is MRHNA and CDR2 is SNTAGT in the germline V gene. The V end was cut by 3 bases, the J end by 5 bases, with 11 bases between. The CDR3, as DNA: TGTGCCAGCAGTGAAGAGTGGCTCCACGAGCAGTACTTC. Translation gives CASSEEWLHEQYF.

This clonotype has more than one count but fewer than ten. The chain recombines TRBV27 with TRBJ1-5; tentatively, D is TRBD1 (5 bases). Germline values: CDR1 MNHEY, CDR2 SMNVEV (reference sequence). V lost 4 bases and J lost 0, with 13 bases in between. The CDR3 consists of 16 residues. CDR3 loop: CASSSRRVNSNQPQHF. The CDR3 DNA sequence: TGTGCCAGCAGTTCCCGCAGGGTGAATAGCAATCAGCCCCAGCATTTT.

Note on this clonotype: Lacking the conserved final phenylalanine or tryptophan, this CDR3 likely reflects a read error. The chain has TRBV7-2 and TRBJ1-1, with D unclear. Germline V gene data show CDR1 as SGHTA and CDR2 as FQGNSA. V was cut by 5 bases and J by 1 base, with 8 bases left in between. This CDR3 contains 13 residues. The CDR3 sequence: CASSPRANTEAFC. Written as DNA, the CDR3 is TGTGCCAGCAGCCCCCGGGCGAACACTGAAGCTTTCTGT.

Details on this clonotype: A much larger clone is a single base away; this may be a read error. The chain links TRBV11-1 to TRBJ1-6; D not certain. V was cut by 5 bases and J by 0 bases, with 17 bases left in between. The V gene's germline CDR1 is SGHAT and CDR2 FQDESV (reference sequence). This CDR3 contains 18 residues. The CDR3 loop is CASSRIVRGSSYNSPLHF. The CDR3 DNA follows: TGTGCCAGCAGCCGGATAGTTCGTGGGAGCTCCTATAATTCACCCCTCCACTTT.

This chain joins TRBV2 and TRBJ2-5; TRBD1 aligns across 9 bases. Trimming cost V 8 bases and J 6 bases; bases outside gene matches: 10. The CDR3 is 14 residues long. CDR1 and CDR2 (germline): SNHLY, FYNNEI. This CDR3 is CASVPGQGTQTQYF. DNA of the CDR3: TGTGCCAGCGTGCCGGGACAGGGAACGCAGACCCAGTACTTC.

The rearrangement joins TRBV6-1 to TRBJ1-5; a weak D match, TRBD1 (6 bases). The V gene's germline CDR1 is MNHNS and CDR2 SASEGT. The CDR3 covers 15 residues. V lost 8 bases to trimming and J lost 0 bases, with 14 bases between them. Here the CDR3 DNA reads TGTGCCAGCGGTACCGGGACAAATAGCAATCAGCCCCAGCATTTT. It codes for CASGTGTNSNQPQHF.

This clonotype occurred a few times. The V and J genes are TRBV12-3 or TRBV12-4 and TRBJ1-1, with 8 bases lining up with TRBD1. V gave up 3 bases and J gave up 3 bases; unmatched junction bases: 12. The CDR3 covers 17 residues. The CDR3 spells CASSFRRGLLEDTEAFF. In nucleotides, the CDR3 is TGTGCCAGCAGTTTTCGCAGGGGGCTTCTTGAGGACACTGAAGCTTTCTTT.

The chain uses TRBV6-6 and TRBJ1-1, with D maybe TRBD1 (5 bases). The CDR3 is made up of 14 amino acids. With 2 bases removed from V and 1 base from J, the gap between germline ends came to 8 bases. The germline CDR1 and CDR2 sequences are MNHNY and SVGAGI (reference sequence). The CDR3 is CASSYGHGNTEAFF. The CDR3 bases are TGTGCCAGCAGTTACGGACACGGGAACACTGAAGCTTTCTTT.

J is TRBJ2-2 and V is TRBV7-3, with 11 bases that match TRBD2. Per germline, CDR1 SGHTA and CDR2 FQGTGA. The V segment lost 5 bases and the J segment 4 bases; nucleotides outside the gene matches: 6. This CDR3 is built from 16 residues. The CDR3 DNA is TGTGCCAGCAGCCCTAGCGGGGGGAAGGGCACCGGGGAGCTGTTTTTT. It codes for CASSPSGGKGTGELFF.

This rearrangement joins TRBV6-5 to TRBJ1-1; TRBD1 might be the D (6 bases). The CDR3 has 14 residues. The germline V gene has CDR1 MNHEY and CDR2 SVGAGI. V was trimmed by 8 bases and J by 2 bases, leaving 15 bases between them. The CDR3 here is CASALGQFNTEAFF. CDR3 nucleotides: TGTGCCAGCGCCCTCGGACAGTTTAACACTGAAGCTTTCTTT.

This clonotype has at least ten counts. The rearrangement uses TRBV7-2 and TRBJ1-1; no reliable D call. Trimming took 5 bases from V and 3 from J, leaving 10 bases between them. From germline, CDR1 is SGHTA and CDR2 FQGNSA. This CDR3 has 13 amino acids. CDR3 loop: CASSPFLDTEAFF. The CDR3 DNA follows: TGTGCCAGCAGCCCGTTTCTGGACACTGAAGCTTTCTTT.

CDR3 DNA sequence: TGTGCCAGTAGTCTTGGACTGCGTGAAGCTTTCTTT. It specifies CASSLGLREAFF. This sequence joins TRBV19 and TRBJ1-1; D is uncertain. Trimming took 5 bases from V and 7 from J, leaving 11 bases between them. Germline lookup yields CDR1 LNHDA and CDR2 SQIVND (reference sequence). The CDR3 totals 12 residues.

The rearrangement joins TRBV11-1 to TRBJ1-2; no clear D gene. The CDR3 consists of 14 residues. Trimming pared 2 bases from V and 4 bases from J, leaving 11 bases between. Germline CDR1 and CDR2: SGHAT and FQDESV (reference sequence). CDR3 bases: TGTGCCAGCAGCTTAAATCACGGCGGCTATGGCTACACCTTC. Translated, it gives CASSLNHGGYGYTF.

This clonotype turned up a few times. The rearrangement uses TRBV7-8 and TRBJ1-3; 8 nucleotides agree with TRBD1. The germline gives CDR1 SGHVS, CDR2 FQNEAQ. V was pared by 6 bases and J by 8 bases, with 12 bases of the junction left unmatched. The CDR3 is 15 amino acids. Written as DNA, the CDR3 is TGTGCCAGCAGGGGATTCGGGACAGGTGTAGACACCATATATTTT. It encodes CASRGFGTGVDTIYF.

This clonotype was detected a few times. J is TRBJ2-7 and V is TRBV5-6; D is undetermined. There are 14 residues in the CDR3. The V end lost 1 base, the J end lost 2 bases, and 10 bases lay between the germline ends. Per the germline V gene, CDR1 is SGHDT and CDR2 is YYEEEE. CDR3 in amino acids: CASSLSPVTYEQYF. As DNA, the CDR3 is TGTGCCAGCAGCTTGAGTCCGGTGACCTACGAGCAGTACTTC.

This clonotype appeared a few times. This chain connects TRBV6-1 to TRBJ2-2, with TRBD2 matching 9 bases. CDR1 is MNHNS, CDR2 SASEGT, per germline. Trimming at V came to 9 bases and at J to 1 base, leaving 6 bases not matched to a gene. The CDR3 is 15 residues long. The CDR3 spells CASSGLAKNTGELFF. The CDR3 bases are TGTGCCAGTTCTGGACTAGCGAAGAACACCGGGGAGCTGTTTTTT.

This clonotype was observed a handful of times. The V and J genes are TRBV7-8 and TRBJ1-6, with 7 bases lining up with TRBD1. J lost 6 bases, V lost 1 base, and 6 bases had no gene match. The CDR3 sequence is 16 residues long. Germline lookup yields CDR1 SGHVS and CDR2 FQNEAQ. The CDR3 DNA follows: TGTGCCAGCAGCTTAGGGGCAGGGGGTAGTAATTCACCCCTCCACTTT. This gives the protein CASSLGAGGSNSPLHF.

A word on this clonotype: Being one base from a much bigger clone, this may be a read error. V and J are TRBV7-2 and TRBJ2-6; TRBD2 matches 11 bases. Germline CDR1 SGHTA, CDR2 FQGNSA. CDR3 length: 18 residues. The CDR3 nucleotides read TGTGCCAGCAGCCCCCCGACTAGCGGGATCGGTGGGGCCAACGTCATGACTTTC. Protein product: CASSPPTSGIGGANVMTF. The variable domain in full, completed from reference TRBV7-2 and TRBJ2-6, reads GAGVSQSPSNKVTEKGKDVELRCDPISGHTALYWYRQSLGQGLEFLIYFQGNSAPDKSGLPSDRFSAERTGGSVSTLTIQRTQQEDSAVYLCASSPPTSGIGGANVMTFGAGSRLTVL.

This clonotype was recorded a few times. V and J are TRBV5-6 and TRBJ2-5; D is tentatively TRBD1 or TRBD2 (5 bases each). In germline, CDR1 is SGHDT, CDR2 YYEEEE. The CDR3 spans 14 residues. Trimming cost V 1 base and J 3 bases, with 10 bases left between them. Here the CDR3 reads CASSLLGREETQYF. The CDR3 nucleotides are TGTGCCAGCAGCTTGTTGGGACGGGAAGAGACCCAGTACTTC. The whole variable domain, remainder taken from reference TRBV5-6 and TRBJ2-5, is DAGVTQSPTHLIKTRGQQVTLRCSPKSGHDTVSWYQQALGQGPQFIFQYYEEEERQRGNFPDRFSGHQFPNYSSELNVNALLLGDSALYLCASSLLGREETQYFGPGTRLLVL.

This clonotype has more than one count but fewer than ten. The J gene is TRBJ2-5, the V gene TRBV12-3 or TRBV12-4; 11 bases are shared with TRBD2. The V and J ends lost 3 bases and 5 bases, in that order; junction bases with no gene match: 5. The CDR3 sequence is 15 residues long. The CDR3 sequence: CASSFLAGGVETQYF. The CDR3 coding sequence is TGTGCCAGCAGTTTCCTAGCGGGAGGTGTCGAGACCCAGTACTTC.

A remark on this clonotype: This may stem from a read error, because a much larger clone lies one nucleotide away. The missing conserved phenylalanine or tryptophan at the end of this CDR3 makes a read error likely. The V call is TRBV7-2, the J call TRBJ2-1; TRBD1 might be the D (6 bases). The V end lost 0 bases, the J end lost 8 bases, and 20 bases lay between the germline ends. Germline V gene data show CDR1 as SGHTA and CDR2 as FQGNSA. The length of the CDR3 is 17 residues. CDR3 amino acids: CASSLAPRDTPSYEQFL. In DNA form, the CDR3 reads TGTGCCAGCAGCTTAGCCCCCAGGGACACCCCCTCCTATGAGCAGTTCTTA.

This clonotype was detected many times. The V gene is TRBV4-2, the J gene TRBJ2-3; D perhaps matches TRBD2 (5 bases). The germline V gene has CDR1 LGHNA and CDR2 YNFKEQ. V was pared by 0 bases and J by 6 bases, with 16 bases between. There are 16 residues in the CDR3. CDR3 loop: CASSQDLFGKEDTQYF. For the CDR3, the DNA is TGTGCCAGCAGCCAAGATCTGTTCGGGAAAGAGGATACGCAGTATTTT.

J is TRBJ1-1 and V is TRBV23-1, with a possible D match to TRBD1 (5 bases). Being an ORF, TRBV23-1 has a function that is uncertain. The V end lost 1 base, the J end lost 4 bases, and 16 bases lay between the germline ends. The CDR3 runs to 16 residues. CDR3 amino acids: CASSQYVWDEGTEAFF. DNA of the CDR3: TGCGCCAGCAGTCAATACGTCTGGGACGAGGGCACTGAAGCTTTCTTT.